This T cell receptor (beta chain) was recorded in a study of T-cell memory formation after mild COVID-19. TCRdb reprocessed the 5' RACE reads via MiXCR and lists one record per CDR3 protein. The sample yields 58,000 or so distinct CDR3 sequences, approximately 30% seen once. CDR1 and CDR2 (germline): MNHEY, SVGAGI. Trimming took off 7 bases at V and 1 base at J, with 13 bases between the two ends. The CDR3 loop spans 14 amino acids. This rearrangement joins TRBV6-5 to TRBJ1-1; TRBD1 might be the D (5 bases). The sequencing sample was made of PBMCs or a T cell subset sorted from them (not recorded which). The clonotype originates from a man younger than 30 who had mild COVID-19 (a few samples of this study predate the infection). Cell type and time point are not known. In DNA form, the CDR3 reads TGTGCCAGCACCCCGTGGGGGGGGAACACTGAAGCTTTCTTT. It yields the protein CASTPWGGNTEAFF.